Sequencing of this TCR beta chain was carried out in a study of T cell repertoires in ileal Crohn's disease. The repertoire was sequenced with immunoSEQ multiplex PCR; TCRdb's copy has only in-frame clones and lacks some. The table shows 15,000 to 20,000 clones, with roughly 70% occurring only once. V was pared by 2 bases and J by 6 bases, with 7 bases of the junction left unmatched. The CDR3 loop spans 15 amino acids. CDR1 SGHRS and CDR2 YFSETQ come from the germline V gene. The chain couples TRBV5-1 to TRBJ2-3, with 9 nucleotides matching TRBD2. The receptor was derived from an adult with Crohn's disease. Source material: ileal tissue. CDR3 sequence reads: CASSFRFAGGDTQYF. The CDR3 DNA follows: TGCGCCAGCAGCTTTCGGTTTGCGGGAGGGGATACGCAGTATTTT.